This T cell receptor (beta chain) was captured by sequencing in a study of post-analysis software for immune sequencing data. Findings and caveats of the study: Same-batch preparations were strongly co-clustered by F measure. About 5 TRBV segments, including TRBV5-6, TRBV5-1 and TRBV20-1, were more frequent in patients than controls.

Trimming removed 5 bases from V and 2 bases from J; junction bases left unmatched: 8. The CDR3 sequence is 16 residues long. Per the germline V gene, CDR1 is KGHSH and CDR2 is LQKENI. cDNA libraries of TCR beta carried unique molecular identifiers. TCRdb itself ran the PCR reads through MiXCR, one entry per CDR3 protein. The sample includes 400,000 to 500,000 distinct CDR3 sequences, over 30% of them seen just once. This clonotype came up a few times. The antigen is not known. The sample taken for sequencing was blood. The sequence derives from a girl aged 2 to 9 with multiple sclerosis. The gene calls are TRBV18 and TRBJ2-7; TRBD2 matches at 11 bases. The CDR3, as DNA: TGTGCCAGCTCAGTCACATATAGCGGGAGGGCCTACGAGCAGTACTTC. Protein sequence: CASSVTYSGRAYEQYF. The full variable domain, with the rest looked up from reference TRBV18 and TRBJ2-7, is NAGVMQNPRHLVRRRGQEARLRCSPMKGHSHVYWYRQLPEEGLKFMVYLQKENIIDESGMPKERFSAEFPKEGPSILRIQQVVRGDSAAYFCASSVTYSGRAYEQYFGPGTRLTVT.